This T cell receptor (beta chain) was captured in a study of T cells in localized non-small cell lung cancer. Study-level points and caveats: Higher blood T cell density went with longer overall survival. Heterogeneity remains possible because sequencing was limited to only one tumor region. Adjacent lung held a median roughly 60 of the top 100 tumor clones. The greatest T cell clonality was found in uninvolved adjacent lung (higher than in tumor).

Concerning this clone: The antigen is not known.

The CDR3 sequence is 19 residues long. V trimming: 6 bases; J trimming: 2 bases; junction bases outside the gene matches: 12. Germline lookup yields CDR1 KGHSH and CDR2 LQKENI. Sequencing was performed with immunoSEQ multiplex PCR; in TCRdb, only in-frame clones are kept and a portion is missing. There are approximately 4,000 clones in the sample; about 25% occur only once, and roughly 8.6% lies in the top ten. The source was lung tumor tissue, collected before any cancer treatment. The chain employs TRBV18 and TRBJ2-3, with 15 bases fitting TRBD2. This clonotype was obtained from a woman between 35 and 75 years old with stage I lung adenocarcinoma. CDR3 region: CASSLGLAGGQVYTDTQYF. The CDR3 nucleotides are TGTGCCAGCTCGCTCGGACTAGCGGGAGGGCAAGTTTACACAGATACGCAGTATTTT.